Listed below are T cell receptor beta chains from one sample, sequenced in a study of blood T cell repertoires in COVID-19. Sequencing used immunoSEQ multiplex PCR; TCRdb keeps in-frame clones, though not all of them. The sample shows about 240,000 clones, around 83% of them seen only once. Sequenced sample: peripheral blood. All receptors come from an elderly woman with acute or convalescent COVID-19. Both conserved end residues are part of each CDR3. Each record gives: CDR3 protein, CDR3 DNA, clone size, V gene, J gene, D gene. D genes are given only for firm matches. A row's size may be missing; if present it is once, few, many or a size class.

CASSLRGGQTQYF	TGTGCCAGCAGCTTACGCGGGGGTCAGACCCAGTACTTC	NA	TRBV7-3	TRBJ2-5	TRBD2
CASSKICGTGFYEQYF	TGCGCCAGCAGCAAAATCTGTGGGACAGGGTTCTACGAGCAGTACTTC	NA	TRBV23-1	TRBJ2-7	TRBD1
CASSQKAGTGKYF	TGTGCCAGCAGCCAAAAGGCCGGGACAGGGAAGTATTTT	NA	TRBV14	TRBJ2-3	TRBD1
CASGLAGGGETQYF	TGTGCCAGCGGACTAGCGGGGGGAGGCGAGACCCAGTACTTC	NA	TRBV28	TRBJ2-5	TRBD2
CASRTGGTDTQYF	TGTGCCAGCAGAACGGGGGGCACAGATACGCAGTATTTT	NA	TRBV28	TRBJ2-3	NA
CASSWTGLTEAFF	TGTGCCAGCAGCTGGACAGGGTTGACTGAAGCTTTCTTT	once	TRBV7-9	TRBJ1-1	TRBD1
CASSPHGNQPQHF	TGTGCCAGCAGCCCACACGGGAATCAGCCCCAGCATTTT	once	TRBV3-1/TRBV3-2	TRBJ1-5	NA
CASSVSRGYEQYF	TGTGCCAGTAGTGTGTCCCGCGGATACGAGCAGTACTTC	once	TRBV19	TRBJ2-7	NA
CAISGTNQPQHF	TGTGCCATATCCGGGACAAATCAGCCCCAGCATTTT	NA	TRBV10-3	TRBJ1-5	NA
CASSPQGGRNEKLFF	TGCGCCAGCAGCCCACAGGGGGGAAGGAATGAAAAACTGTTTTTT	NA	TRBV5-1	TRBJ1-4	TRBD1
CASSYSTRASYEQYF	TGTGCCAGCAGTTATTCGACGAGGGCCTCCTACGAGCAGTACTTC	few	TRBV6-5	TRBJ2-7	NA
CASSLGTGTNTEAFF	TGCGCCAGCAGCTTAGGGACAGGGACGAACACTGAAGCTTTCTTT	NA	TRBV5-1	TRBJ1-1	TRBD1
CASTWLRQGAFF	TGTGCCAGCACCTGGTTGAGACAGGGAGCTTTCTTT	few	TRBV7-8	TRBJ1-1	TRBD1
CASSPRGANTGELFF	TGTGCCAGCAGCCCACGCGGGGCGAACACCGGGGAGCTGTTTTTT	once	TRBV11-2	TRBJ2-2	NA
CASRGVLGGYTF	TGTGCCAGCCGGGGGGTATTGGGTGGCTACACCTTC	NA	TRBV27	TRBJ1-2	NA
CASSRGLAPLNEQFF	TGTGCCAGCAGCAGGGGACTAGCCCCCCTCAATGAGCAGTTCTTC	NA	TRBV7-3	TRBJ2-1	TRBD2
CASSSRYLEYF	TGTGCCAGCAGTTCGCGCTACCTAGAGTATTTT	NA	TRBV6-5	TRBJ2-3	NA
CASSLKGQGGTYEQYF	TGTGCCAGCAGCCTTAAAGGACAGGGAGGAACCTACGAGCAGTACTTC	NA	TRBV3-1/TRBV3-2	TRBJ2-7	TRBD1
CASSEAETGGPYGYTF	TGTGCCAGCAGTGAAGCGGAGACAGGGGGACCTTATGGCTACACCTTC	NA	TRBV2	TRBJ1-2	TRBD1
CASSFRQGGGEQFF	TGTGCCAGCAGCTTCAGGCAGGGCGGGGGTGAGCAGTTCTTC	NA	TRBV11-2	TRBJ2-1	TRBD2
CAIRPGGGRETQYF	TGTGCCATCAGGCCCGGGGGTGGGCGAGAGACCCAGTACTTC	NA	TRBV10-3	TRBJ2-5	NA
CATSRDPFRGTGETQYF	TGTGCCACCAGCAGAGATCCCTTCAGGGGGACGGGAGAGACCCAGTACTTC	NA	TRBV15	TRBJ2-5	TRBD1
CASSGVGVTQYF	TGTGCCAGCAGTGGGGTGGGAGTGACCCAGTACTTC	NA	TRBV28	TRBJ2-5	NA
CSVEDSRGLGGNGYTF	TGCAGCGTTGAAGATTCGCGAGGGTTAGGAGGGAACGGCTACACCTTC	NA	TRBV29-1	TRBJ1-2	NA
CASSPMDRGEKLFF	TGTGCCAGCAGCCCAATGGACAGGGGAGAAAAACTGTTTTTT	NA	TRBV14	TRBJ1-4	TRBD1
CASSLNGGFQETQYF	TGTGCCAGCAGCTTAAACGGGGGTTTCCAAGAGACCCAGTACTTC	NA	TRBV7-3	TRBJ2-5	NA
CASSVEGTGVSPLHF	TGTGCCAGCAGCGTAGAAGGGACAGGGGTTTCACCCCTCCACTTT	few	TRBV9	TRBJ1-6	TRBD1
CASSRGQGYEKLFF	TGTGCCAGCAGCCGAGGACAGGGTTATGAAAAACTGTTTTTT	NA	TRBV7-8	TRBJ1-4	TRBD1
CASSLGSTKSGYTF	TGTGCCAGCAGCCTCGGGTCCACCAAAAGTGGCTACACCTTC	NA	TRBV5-6	TRBJ1-2	NA
CASSKVRGARGEAFF	TGTGCCAGCAGCAAAGTCCGGGGGGCTCGTGGTGAAGCTTTCTTT	NA	TRBV21-1	TRBJ1-1	NA
CAAGQGNYGYTF	TGTGCCGCTGGACAGGGAAATTATGGCTACACCTTC	NA	TRBV24-1	TRBJ1-2	TRBD1
CASRAQGGYNEQFF	TGTGCCAGCAGAGCACAGGGGGGTTACAATGAGCAGTTCTTC	NA	TRBV27	TRBJ2-1	TRBD1
CASRTGTPSYNEQFF	TGCGCCAGCAGGACCGGGACTCCTTCCTACAATGAGCAGTTCTTC	NA	TRBV5-1	TRBJ2-1	NA
CASSSLAGRADTQYF	TGTGCCAGCAGTTCCCTAGCGGGGCGAGCAGATACGCAGTATTTT	few	TRBV27	TRBJ2-3	TRBD2
CASSRMGQFYGYTF	TGCGCCAGCAGTCGGATGGGACAGTTCTATGGCTACACCTTC	NA	TRBV23-1	TRBJ1-2	TRBD1
CASSPSTSYQETQYF	TGTGCCAGCAGCCCTAGTACATCGTACCAAGAGACCCAGTACTTC	NA	TRBV3-1/TRBV3-2	TRBJ2-5	NA
CASSGQGSTGELFF	TGTGCCAGCTCGGGACAGGGGAGCACCGGGGAGCTGTTTTTT	NA	TRBV19	TRBJ2-2	TRBD1
CASSQRGSMNTEAFF	TGTGCCAGCAGCCAAAGGGGGAGTATGAACACTGAAGCTTTCTTT	NA	TRBV7-9	TRBJ1-1	NA
CASSPDAEPNYGYTF	TGTGCCAGCAGCCCAGATGCCGAACCTAACTATGGCTACACCTTC	NA	TRBV7-6	TRBJ1-2	NA
CASRTGPYEQYF	TGTGCCAGCAGGACAGGCCCCTACGAGCAGTACTTC	NA	TRBV28	TRBJ2-7	NA
CASNLGRAGELFF	TGTGCCAGCAATCTAGGGAGGGCCGGGGAGCTGTTTTTT	NA	TRBV7-9	TRBJ2-2	TRBD2
CASSQTDRVSTYEQYF	TGTGCCAGCAGCCAAACGGACAGGGTGTCGACCTACGAGCAGTACTTC	once	TRBV7-8	TRBJ2-7	TRBD1
CSARDQVVQFF	TGCAGTGCTAGAGATCAGGTTGTGCAGTTCTTC	NA	TRBV20-1	TRBJ2-1	NA
CASLRGGVNYEQYF	TGTGCCAGCCTACGAGGGGGGGTCAACTACGAGCAGTACTTC	NA	TRBV7-8	TRBJ2-7	NA
CASHPGRAGELFF	TGCGCCAGCCACCCGGGGAGGGCCGGGGAGCTGTTTTTT	NA	TRBV5-1	TRBJ2-2	TRBD2
CSVRGDSGTDTQYF	TGCAGCGTCCGGGGGGACTCCGGCACAGATACGCAGTATTTT	NA	TRBV29-1	TRBJ2-3	TRBD2
CASSLADTQYF	TGTGCCAGCAGCCTTGCAGATACGCAGTATTTT	NA	TRBV12-3/TRBV12-4	TRBJ2-3	NA